What follows are 22 T cell receptor beta chains derived from one specimen sequenced in a study of OX40 agonist ivuxolimab in advanced cancers. Produced via immunoSEQ multiplex PCR; TCRdb's table is partial and in-frame only. Of 90,000 to 100,000 clones detected, 85% to 90% appear once; the ten largest clones hold approximately 0.35%. Material: CD4+ or CD8+ T cells sorted from blood, obtained in a trial of the OX40 agonist ivuxolimab. The receptors shown here come from an adult with an advanced solid tumor such as melanoma, head and neck, liver or kidney cancer.

The chain has TRBV4-2 and TRBJ1-3; D gene ambiguous. V was trimmed by 1 base and J by 0 bases, leaving 7 bases between them. The CDR3 is made up of 15 amino acids. Germline V gene sequence: CDR1 LGHNA, CDR2 YNFKEQ. CDR3 region: CASSQVGSSGNTIYF. DNA of the CDR3: TGTGCCAGCAGCCAAGTGGGTAGCTCTGGAAACACCATATATTTT.

The V and J genes are TRBV6-6 and TRBJ1-1; D gene uncertain. CDR1 is MNHNY and CDR2 is SVGAGI in the germline V gene (reference sequence). V dropped 5 bases and J dropped 1 base, with 8 bases sitting between them. CDR3 length: 13 residues. The CDR3 DNA follows: TGTGCCAGCAGTCGTTCGAAGAACACTGAAGCTTTCTTT. Amino acid sequence: CASSRSKNTEAFF.

V and J are TRBV4-3 and TRBJ2-1; 9 positions agree with TRBD1. Unmatched junction bases numbered 1, after V lost 0 bases and J lost 7 bases. Germline CDR1 LGHNA, CDR2 YSLEER. CDR3 size: 14 residues. The CDR3 DNA reads TGCGCCAGCAGCCAAGACGACAGGGGGAATGAGCAGTTCTTC. As protein: CASSQDDRGNEQFF.

The chain combines TRBV7-6 with TRBJ1-3; 9 nucleotides align to TRBD1. CDR1 and CDR2 (germline): SGHVS, FNYEAQ. CDR3 size: 16 residues. Trimming removed 2 bases from V and 0 bases from J; junction bases left unmatched: 2. CDR3 protein: CASSLRDRVSGNTIYF. As DNA, the CDR3 is TGTGCCAGCAGCTTACGGGACAGGGTCTCTGGAAACACCATATATTTT.

The genes are TRBV11-2 and TRBJ1-2, with D tentatively TRBD1 (5 bases). Germline-derived CDR1 and CDR2 are SGHAT and FQNNGV. V dropped 1 base and J dropped 6 bases, with 12 bases sitting between them. This CDR3 has 14 residues. CDR3 residues: CASSLGWDVDGYTF. The DNA for the CDR3 is TGTGCCAGCAGCTTAGGTTGGGACGTGGATGGCTACACCTTC.

This chain joins TRBV19 and TRBJ2-7, with D possibly being TRBD2 (6 bases). The V end was cut by 5 bases, the J end by 6 bases, with 20 bases between. The length of the CDR3 is 15 residues. Germline V lookup: CDR1 LNHDA, CDR2 SQIVND (reference sequence). As DNA, the CDR3 is TGTGCCAGTAGTTCTACCTTTGGGAGGTCGGGCGAGCAGTACTTC. It codes for CASSSTFGRSGEQYF.

CDR3 region: CASSSQLGLETTGELFF. DNA for the CDR3: TGTGCCAGCAGCTCCCAGTTAGGACTAGAGACCACCGGGGAGCTGTTTTTT. This sequence joins TRBV7-2 and TRBJ2-2; 7 bases fit TRBD2. The germline gives CDR1 SGHTA, CDR2 FQGNSA. The V gene end was trimmed by 4 bases and the J gene end by 4 bases; junction bases not matched to a gene: 12. The CDR3 is 17 residues long.

The J gene is TRBJ1-1, the V gene TRBV27; no clear D gene. Between the trimmed V and J ends, which lost 4 bases and 6 bases, there was a span of 12 bases. Germline V gene sequence: CDR1 MNHEY, CDR2 SMNVEV (reference sequence). The CDR3 is 13 residues long. The CDR3 nucleotides read TGTGCCAGCAGTTGGGCCGTAACCGCTGAAGCTTTCTTT. Protein sequence: CASSWAVTAEAFF.

The V and J genes are TRBV5-4 and TRBJ1-4; weak D call: TRBD1 (5 bases). This CDR3 contains 14 residues. Per germline, CDR1 SGHNT and CDR2 YYREEE (reference sequence). V shed 4 bases and J shed 6 bases, with 13 bases lying between them. Written as DNA, the CDR3 is TGTGCCAGCAGCCCGGGGGGGGTCGATGAAAAACTGTTTTTT. It is translated as CASSPGGVDEKLFF.

This chain connects TRBV4-1 to TRBJ1-4, with D tentatively TRBD1 (6 bases). The V end lost 4 bases, the J end lost 8 bases, and 20 bases lay between the germline ends. The germline gives CDR1 MGHRA, CDR2 YSYEKL. This CDR3 is 16 amino acids long. The CDR3 DNA sequence: TGCGCCAGCAGCCTATCACAGGGAGTGGCGGTGGAAAAACTGTTTTTT. It encodes CASSLSQGVAVEKLFF.

The CDR3 spells CAISESVRYTSGANVLTF. The CDR3 DNA sequence: TGTGCCATCAGTGAGTCGGTCCGGTACACATCTGGGGCCAACGTCCTGACTTTC. This chain connects TRBV10-3 to TRBJ2-6; D is unclear. The V and J ends lost 0 bases and 1 base respectively, with 13 bases between them. Germline values: CDR1 ENHRY, CDR2 SYGVKD. CDR3 length: 18 residues.

The rearrangement links TRBV14 to TRBJ2-1; TRBD2 is a possible D gene (5 bases). Trimming cost V 0 bases and J 8 bases, with 14 bases left between them. This CDR3 region has 15 residues. Germline lookup yields CDR1 SGHDN and CDR2 FVKESK. CDR3 nucleotides: TGTGCCAGCAGCCAAGATCAGTGGTTCGGGGATGAGCAGTTCTTC. As protein: CASSQDQWFGDEQFF.

The DNA for the CDR3 is TGTGCCAGCAGTCGTCCCCCAAGTAACACTGAAGCTTTCTTT. Translated, it gives CASSRPPSNTEAFF. The V call is TRBV27, the J call TRBJ1-1; D unclear. This CDR3 spans 14 amino acids. The germline gives CDR1 MNHEY, CDR2 SMNVEV (reference sequence). V was cut by 5 bases and J by 2 bases, with 12 bases left in between.

DNA of the CDR3: TGTGCCAGCAGCCCCGGGGGGGAGGGTGACCTGGAGCAGTACTTC. Translation gives CASSPGGEGDLEQYF. The rearrangement links TRBV6-5 to TRBJ2-7, with 8 bases aligning to TRBD2. CDR3 size: 15 residues. Germline CDR1 is MNHEY and CDR2 is SVGAGI. V trimming: 6 bases; J trimming: 7 bases; junction bases outside the gene matches: 14.

This clone was seen only once. The V and J genes are TRBV7-2 and TRBJ1-2; a weak D match, TRBD1 (6 bases). The germline V and J ends were trimmed by 0 bases and 4 bases, with 12 bases remaining between them. The CDR3 loop spans 15 amino acids. CDR1 is SGHTA, CDR2 FQGNSA, per germline. The CDR3 DNA follows: TGTGCCAGCAGCTTAGCTGAGACAGGAGGCTATGGCTACACCTTC. Amino acids: CASSLAETGGYGYTF. Full variable domain (missing parts from reference TRBV7-2 and TRBJ1-2): GAGVSQSPSNKVTEKGKDVELRCDPISGHTALYWYRQSLGQGLEFLIYFQGNSAPDKSGLPSDRFSAERTGGSVSTLTIQRTQQEDSAVYLCASSLAETGGYGYTFGSGTRLTVV.

The genes are TRBV30 and TRBJ2-3; D is unclear. The CDR3 has 15 residues. Between the trimmed V and J ends, which lost 1 base and 2 bases, there was a span of 13 bases. Germline assignment: CDR1 GTSNPN and CDR2 SVGIG (reference sequence). The CDR3 DNA is TGTGCCTGGAGTGAGGTTAGCCGGGTCACAGATACGCAGTATTTT. Translation: CAWSEVSRVTDTQYF.

This sequence joins TRBV6-5 and TRBJ1-1; a possible D gene is TRBD1 (5 bases). From germline, CDR1 is MNHEY and CDR2 SVGAGI. This CDR3 comprises 15 residues. Trimming removed 5 bases at V and 4 bases at J, with 17 bases between. Here the CDR3 reads CASSRTAGFGTEAFF. As DNA, the CDR3 is TGTGCCAGCAGTCGCACCGCAGGGTTTGGCACTGAAGCTTTCTTT.

The V call is TRBV2, the J call TRBJ2-5; 9 positions match TRBD1. The J call is in doubt because the DNA end fits TRBJ2-7 better. Germline V CDR1 and CDR2: SNHLY, FYNNEI. The CDR3 consists of 14 residues. The CDR3: CASRGGQGTYEQYF. The CDR3 nucleotides read TGTGCCAGCAGGGGGGGACAGGGAACCTACGAGCAGTACTTC.

This clone has a single count. This chain links TRBV4-2 with TRBJ2-7, with 12 bases that match TRBD2. CDR3 length: 18 residues. Germline trimming cut 3 bases from V and 3 bases from J; bases unmatched to any gene: 12. Germline V lookup: CDR1 LGHNA, CDR2 YNFKEQ. The CDR3 nucleotides are TGTGCCAGCAGCCAGGCGACTAGCGGGAGATCCACGGACTACGAGCAGTACTTC. Its translation: CASSQATSGRSTDYEQYF.

The chain combines TRBV6-1 with TRBJ1-3; D possibly corresponds to TRBD1 (6 bases). V lost 6 bases and J lost 0, with 9 bases in between. In germline, CDR1 is MNHNS, CDR2 SASEGT. The length of the CDR3 is 14 residues. The CDR3 nucleotides are TGTGCCAGCAGGCGGACAGACTCTGGAAACACCATATATTTT. Its protein is CASRRTDSGNTIYF.

This clone was detected only once. J is TRBJ2-4 and V is TRBV7-2; no reliable D call. The CDR3 consists of 15 residues. Deletions cut 1 base from V and 1 base from J, with 8 bases between. The germline CDR1 and CDR2 sequences are SGHTA and FQGNSA. The CDR3 loop is CASSLGPEAKNIQYF. The CDR3 nucleotides read TGTGCCAGCAGCTTAGGGCCGGAGGCCAAAAACATTCAGTACTTC.

The gene calls are TRBV4-2 and TRBJ2-1, with 7 positions matching TRBD1. Per the germline V gene, CDR1 is LGHNA and CDR2 is YNFKEQ. Germline trimming cut 0 bases from V and 9 bases from J; bases unmatched to any gene: 11. The CDR3 has 16 amino acids. The CDR3 region is CASSQDWDREGREQFF. CDR3 nucleotide sequence: TGTGCCAGCAGCCAAGATTGGGACAGAGAGGGTCGTGAGCAGTTCTTC.